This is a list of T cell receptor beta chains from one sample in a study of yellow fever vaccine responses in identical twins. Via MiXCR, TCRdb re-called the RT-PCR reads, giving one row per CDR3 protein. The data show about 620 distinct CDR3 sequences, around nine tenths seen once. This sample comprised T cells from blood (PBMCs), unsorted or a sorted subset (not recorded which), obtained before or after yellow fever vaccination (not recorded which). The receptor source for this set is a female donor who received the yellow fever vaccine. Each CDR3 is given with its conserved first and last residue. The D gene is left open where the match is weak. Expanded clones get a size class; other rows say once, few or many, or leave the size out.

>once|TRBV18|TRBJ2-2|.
TGTGCCAGCTCACCACCCTCGAGCACCGGGGAGCTGTTTTTT
CASSPPSSTGELFF
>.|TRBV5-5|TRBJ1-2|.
TGTGCCAGCAGCTCCTATGGGCAGTTCTATGGCTACACCTTC
CASSSYGQFYGYTF
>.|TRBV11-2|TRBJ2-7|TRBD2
TGTGCCAGCAGCCTCGGACTAGCGACCCTCGAGCAGTACTTC
CASSLGLATLEQYF
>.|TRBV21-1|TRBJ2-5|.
TGTGCCAGCAGCAAATATCCCCGGGGGCGAAAAGAGACCCAGTACTTC
CASSKYPRGRKETQYF
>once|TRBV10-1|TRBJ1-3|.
TGCGCCAGCAGTGAGACGGGGACTGGAAACACCATATATTTT
CASSETGTGNTIYF
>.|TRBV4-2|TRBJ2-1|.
TGTGCCAGCAGCCAGACCCGCAGTGAGCAGTTCTTC
CASSQTRSEQFF
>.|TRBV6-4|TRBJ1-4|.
TGTGCCAGCAGTGCCTCGCAAGCAACTAATGAAAAACTGTTTTTT
CASSASQATNEKLFF
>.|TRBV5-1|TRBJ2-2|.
TGCGCCAGCACTCGGGACATTTCGAACACCGGGGAGCTGTTTTTT
CASTRDISNTGELFF
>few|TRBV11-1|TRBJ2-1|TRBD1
TGTGCCAGCAGCAAGGACAGGGGATTCTACAATGAGCAGTTCTTC
CASSKDRGFYNEQFF
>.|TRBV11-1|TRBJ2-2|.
TGTGCCAGCAGCTCATCCCAAACGAACACCGGGGAGCTGTTTTTT
CASSSSQTNTGELFF
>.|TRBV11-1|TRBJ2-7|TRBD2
TGTGCCAGCAGCTTAGTAGCGGGAGTGAATCGGGAGCAGTACTTC
CASSLVAGVNREQYF
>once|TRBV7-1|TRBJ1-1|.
TGTGCCAGCAGCTCAACCGGGACGGGGAACACTGAAGCTTTCTTT
CASSSTGTGNTEAFF
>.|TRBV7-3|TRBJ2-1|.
TGTGCCAGCAGCTTAATGGAGGGTTACAATGAGCAGTTCTTC
CASSLMEGYNEQFF
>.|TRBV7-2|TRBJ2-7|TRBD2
TGTGCCAGCAGCTTAGCGTCGGGGGAGGGCTACGAGCAGTACTTC
CASSLASGEGYEQYF
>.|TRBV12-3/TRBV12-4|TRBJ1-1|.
TGTGCCAGCAGTCAGAACACTGAAGCTTTCTTT
CASSQNTEAFF
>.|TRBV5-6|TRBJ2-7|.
TGTGCCAGCAGCTTGATCGGCCAGATCTCCTACGAGCAGTACTTC
CASSLIGQISYEQYF
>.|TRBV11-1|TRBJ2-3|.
TGTGCCAGCAGCTTTAGTGTTGTCCCCCTCGATGGGTTGGATACGCAGTATTTT
CASSFSVVPLDGLDTQYF
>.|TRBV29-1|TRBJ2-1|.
TGCAGCGCCTCCCCGGGGTCCCTCTCCAATGAGCAGTTCTTC
CSASPGSLSNEQFF